These T cell receptor beta chains were read from a single sample in a study of cytomegalovirus exposure and HLA in healthy donors. The assay was immunoSEQ multiplex PCR, and TCRdb's table has in-frame clones only and misses some. This sample carries 150,000 to 200,000 clones, 65% to 85% of them seen once, and the ten largest clones take around 2.8%. The sample was PBMCs. These receptors were taken from a woman in her 40s in good health and CMV-seropositive. Each CDR3 is given with its conserved first and last residue. D genes are given only for firm matches. For some rows the clone size is stated as once, few or many, or as a class when expanded; others skip it.

j_gene	v_gene	d_gene	abundance	CDR3nt	CDR3aa
TRBJ2-1	TRBV21-1	NA	NA	TGTGCCAGCAGCCGTAGCGGGGGCCTCCCCACCACATACAATGAGCAGTTCTTC	CASSRSGGLPTTYNEQFF
TRBJ2-2	TRBV6-5	NA	NA	TGTGCCAGCAGTTACTCCCGACTACCCAACACCGGGGAGCTGTTTTTT	CASSYSRLPNTGELFF
TRBJ1-4	TRBV9	NA	once	TGTGCCAGCAGCGTGTCCAGGGATGGGGAAAAACTGTTTTTT	CASSVSRDGEKLFF
TRBJ2-5	TRBV25-1	NA	few	TGTGCCAGCAGTAAGGGGTGGGAGACCCAGTACTTC	CASSKGWETQYF
TRBJ2-6	TRBV5-8	NA	NA	TGTGCCAGCAGCTTGTGGGGCCCTGGGGCCAACGTCCTGACTTTC	CASSLWGPGANVLTF
TRBJ2-1	TRBV6-6	NA	NA	TGTGCCAGCAGCAATGCGGGCGACTCCTACAATGAGCAGTTCTTC	CASSNAGDSYNEQFF
TRBJ1-6	TRBV7-2	NA	NA	TGTGCCAGCAGCTTAGGTCCAGTTCATAATTCACCCCTCCACTTT	CASSLGPVHNSPLHF
TRBJ1-5	TRBV19	TRBD1	NA	TGTGCCAGTAAGCCTATCGACAGGGTGGAATATCAGCCCCAGCATTTT	CASKPIDRVEYQPQHF
TRBJ1-1	TRBV19	TRBD1	few	TGTGCCAGTAGTATTCCGGACAGGGGCGATACTGAAGCTTTCTTT	CASSIPDRGDTEAFF
TRBJ2-3	TRBV7-9	TRBD2	NA	TGTGCCAGCAGTCCCCCAAGGCGGGCTAGCGGGATGGCAGATACGCAGTATTTT	CASSPPRRASGMADTQYF
TRBJ2-5	TRBV7-2	NA	once	TGTGCCAGCAGCTTCCAGACAGGAGATCAAGAGACCCAGTACTTC	CASSFQTGDQETQYF
TRBJ2-1	TRBV6-1	NA	NA	TGTGCCAGCAGTGCCCTTGGGCTCTCCTACAATGAGCAGTTCTTC	CASSALGLSYNEQFF
TRBJ1-2	TRBV7-2	NA	NA	TGTGCCAGCAGCCGAGGGACTTTCGGCTATGGCTACACCTTC	CASSRGTFGYGYTF
TRBJ2-6	TRBV18	TRBD2	NA	TGTGCCAGCTCACCCAGCGGGGTCTCTGGGGCCAACGTCCTGACTTTC	CASSPSGVSGANVLTF
TRBJ1-4	TRBV28	NA	once	TGTGCCAGCAGTTTTCCCCCGGGAGGAAATTTTAATGAAAAACTGTTTTTT	CASSFPPGGNFNEKLFF
TRBJ2-7	TRBV5-5	TRBD1	NA	TGTGCCAGCACCACAACAGGGGACGAGCAGTACTTC	CASTTTGDEQYF
TRBJ1-3	TRBV12-5	NA	once	TGTGCTAGTGCCTGGGGCCGGTCAGCCGATAACTCTGGAAACACCATATATTTT	CASAWGRSADNSGNTIYF
TRBJ2-5	TRBV2	TRBD1	NA	TGTGCCAGCAGTGCGGGACAGGGGGAAGAGACCCAGTACTTC	CASSAGQGEETQYF
TRBJ1-4	TRBV5-1	TRBD1	once	TGCGCCAGCAGCTCCGGACAGGGTGCAACTAATGAAAAACTGTTTTTT	CASSSGQGATNEKLFF
TRBJ2-1	TRBV9	NA	NA	TGTGCCAGCAGCGTAGGTGACAGGTTCCTTGGGCAGTTCTTC	CASSVGDRFLGQFF
TRBJ2-1	TRBV7-2	NA	NA	TGTGCCAGCAGCTTAGGTAGGCGGGGCTACAATGAGCAGTTCTTC	CASSLGRRGYNEQFF
TRBJ2-2	TRBV6-5	NA	NA	TGTGCCAGCATGTTGGGGGGGCTGAACACCGGGGAGCTGTTTTTT	CASMLGGLNTGELFF
TRBJ2-1	TRBV25-1	TRBD2	once	TGTGCCAGCAGTGCCCTCGGACTAGCGGAGAATGAGCAGTTCTTC	CASSALGLAENEQFF
TRBJ2-2	TRBV4-3	NA	NA	TGCGCCAGCAGCCAAGAAAACAGGAACACCGGGGAGCTGTTTTTT	CASSQENRNTGELFF
TRBJ2-5	TRBV2	TRBD2	few	TGTGCCAGCAGTGAAGGGACTAGCCGTCTGACGGAGACCCAGTACTTC	CASSEGTSRLTETQYF
TRBJ1-2	TRBV18	NA	NA	TGTGCCAGCTCCACCACGGCGGATTTTAACTATGGCTACACCTTC	CASSTTADFNYGYTF
TRBJ1-5	TRBV6-5	NA	NA	TGTGCCAGCAGTTACTCTATGGCCGGGGGCAATCAGCCCCAGCATTTT	CASSYSMAGGNQPQHF
TRBJ2-5	TRBV9	NA	NA	TGTGCCAGCAGCGTAGGAAACAGGGCCGAGGAGACCCAGTACTTC	CASSVGNRAEETQYF
TRBJ2-6	TRBV7-9	NA	NA	TGTGCCAGCAGCAGGGTATACGGGGAATCTGGGGCCAACGTCCTGACTTTC	CASSRVYGESGANVLTF
TRBJ1-1	TRBV30	NA	NA	TGTGCCTGGAGGGGGGCTGGGTTCTGGGGCACTGAAGCTTTCTTT	CAWRGAGFWGTEAFF
TRBJ1-5	TRBV6-5	NA	NA	TGTGCCAGCAGTTTCGACAGGTTTGTACAGCCCCAGCATTTT	CASSFDRFVQPQHF
TRBJ2-3	TRBV6-5	NA	NA	TGTGCCAGCAGTTCCAGTAGGCAGGGGGGAACAGATACGCAGTATTTT	CASSSSRQGGTDTQYF
TRBJ1-2	TRBV28	NA	NA	TGTGCCAGCACACGAGGCGGGGAGGACTATGGCTACACCTTC	CASTRGGEDYGYTF
TRBJ2-5	TRBV30	TRBD2	NA	TGCGCCTGGTCCACTAGCGTTGAGACCCAGTACTTC	CAWSTSVETQYF
TRBJ2-2	TRBV2	TRBD2	once	TGTGCCAGCAGCGGACTAGAATCGAACACCGGGGAGCTGTTTTTT	CASSGLESNTGELFF
TRBJ1-2	TRBV30	TRBD1	NA	TGTGCCTGGAACAGGGACAGGGGGGGTAACTATGGCTACACCTTC	CAWNRDRGGNYGYTF
TRBJ2-5	TRBV19	TRBD1	NA	TGTGCCAGTAGTACACAGGGGAGAGAGACCCAGTACTTC	CASSTQGRETQYF
TRBJ2-1	TRBV21-1	NA	few	TGTGCCAGCCAACCGGGACTGGAGGATGAGCAGTTCTTC	CASQPGLEDEQFF
TRBJ1-3	TRBV6-1	NA	NA	TGTGCCAGCGGGGAAAGCGGGTCCGGGGTAAACACCATATATTTT	CASGESGSGVNTIYF
TRBJ2-1	TRBV4-1	NA	NA	TGCGCCAGCAGCCAAGGAGTAGCACAAAGTCTCTACAATGAGCAGTTCTTC	CASSQGVAQSLYNEQFF
TRBJ1-4	TRBV18	NA	NA	TGTGCCAGCTCACCTTTCGACATTGCAACTAATGAAAAACTGTTTTTT	CASSPFDIATNEKLFF
TRBJ1-1	TRBV18	NA	NA	TGTGCCAGCTCACCAGGAGCAGGGGCAGAAACTGAAGCTTTCTTT	CASSPGAGAETEAFF
TRBJ1-1	TRBV19	TRBD1	NA	TGTGCCAGTAGTATGGACAGGGTTAGGAACACTGAAGCTTTCTTT	CASSMDRVRNTEAFF